This T cell receptor beta chain was sequenced during a study of blood T cell repertoires in COVID-19. Whole-study context: T cells, B-cell-depleted T cells, or PBMCs provided the cDNA or gDNA that served as material.

The CDR3 contains 14 residues. With 4 bases clipped from V and 5 bases from J, the junction kept 4 bases outside the gene matches. Germline V CDR1 and CDR2: SGHRS, YFSETQ. Per the original methods: By means of reference gene primer amplification, nucleated cell counts were estimated. Sequencing used immunoSEQ multiplex PCR; TCRdb keeps in-frame clones, though not all of them. The D gene and trimming were derived from the DNA, and the V and J assignments and clone size from that table. The sample shows some 140,000 clones, about four fifths of them seen only once. The TCR was taken from a woman aged 80 or older with acute or convalescent COVID-19. J is TRBJ1-3 and V is TRBV5-1; 9 positions match TRBD1. Sequencing used peripheral blood. CDR3 DNA: TGCGCCAGCAGCCCAGGGACAGGGAGAAACACCATATATTTT. Its protein product is CASSPGTGRNTIYF.